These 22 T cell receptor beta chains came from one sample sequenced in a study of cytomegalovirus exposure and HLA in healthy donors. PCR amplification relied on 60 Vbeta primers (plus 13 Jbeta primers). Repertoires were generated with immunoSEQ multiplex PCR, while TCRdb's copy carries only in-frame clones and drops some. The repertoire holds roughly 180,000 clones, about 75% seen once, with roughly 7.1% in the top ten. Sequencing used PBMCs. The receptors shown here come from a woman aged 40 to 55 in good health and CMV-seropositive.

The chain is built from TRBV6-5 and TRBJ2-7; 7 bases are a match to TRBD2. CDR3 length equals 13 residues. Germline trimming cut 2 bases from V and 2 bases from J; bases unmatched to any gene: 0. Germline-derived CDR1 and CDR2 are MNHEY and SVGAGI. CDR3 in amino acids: CASSYGRAYEQYF. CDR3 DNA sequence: TGTGCCAGCAGTTACGGGAGGGCCTACGAGCAGTACTTC.

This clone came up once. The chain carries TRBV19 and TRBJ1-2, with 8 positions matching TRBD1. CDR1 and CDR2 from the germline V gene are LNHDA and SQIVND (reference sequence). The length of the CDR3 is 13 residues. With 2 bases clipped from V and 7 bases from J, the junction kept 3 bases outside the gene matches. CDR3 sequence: CASSIRTGLGYTF. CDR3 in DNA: TGTGCCAGTAGTATACGGACAGGGCTTGGCTACACCTTC. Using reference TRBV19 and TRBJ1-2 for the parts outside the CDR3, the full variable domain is DGGITQSPKYLFRKEGQNVTLSCEQNLNHDAMYWYRQDPGQGLRLIYYSQIVNDFQKGDIAEGYSVSREKKESFPLTVTSAQKNPTAFYLCASSIRTGLGYTFGSGTRLTVV.

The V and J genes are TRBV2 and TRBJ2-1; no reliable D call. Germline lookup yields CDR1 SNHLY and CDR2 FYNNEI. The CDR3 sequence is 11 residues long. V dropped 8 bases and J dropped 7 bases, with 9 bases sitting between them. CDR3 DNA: TGTGCCAGCGAGGCTAGGAATGAGCAGTTCTTC. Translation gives CASEARNEQFF.

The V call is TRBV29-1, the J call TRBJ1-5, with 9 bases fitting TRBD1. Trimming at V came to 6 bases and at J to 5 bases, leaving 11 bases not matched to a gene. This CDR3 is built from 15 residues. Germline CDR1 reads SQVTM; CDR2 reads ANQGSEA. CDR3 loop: CSVASGTGRDQPQHF. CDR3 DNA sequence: TGCAGCGTGGCCTCCGGGACAGGGAGAGATCAGCCCCAGCATTTT. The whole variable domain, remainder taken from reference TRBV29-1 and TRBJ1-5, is SAVISQKPSRDICQRGTSLTIQCQVDSQVTMMFWYRQQPGQSLTLIATANQGSEATYESGFVIDKFPISRPNLTFSTLTVSNMSPEDSSIYLCSVASGTGRDQPQHFGDGTRLSIL.

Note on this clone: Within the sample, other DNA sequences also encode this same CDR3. The CDR3: CASSLRLAGVDTQYF. CDR3 nucleotide sequence: TGTGCCAGCAGCCTGAGACTAGCGGGAGTAGATACGCAGTATTTT. V is TRBV5-4 and J is TRBJ2-3, with 12 bases that match TRBD2. Germline-derived CDR1 and CDR2 are SGHNT and YYREEE (reference sequence). The CDR3 is 15 residues long. J lost 5 bases, V lost 4 bases, and 5 bases had no gene match.

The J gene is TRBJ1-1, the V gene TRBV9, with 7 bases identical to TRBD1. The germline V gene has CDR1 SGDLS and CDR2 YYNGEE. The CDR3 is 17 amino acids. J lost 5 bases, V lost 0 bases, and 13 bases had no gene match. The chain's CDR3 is CASSVGLLLGGGTEAFF. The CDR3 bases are TGTGCCAGCAGCGTAGGGCTCCTCCTAGGGGGCGGGACTGAAGCTTTCTTT.

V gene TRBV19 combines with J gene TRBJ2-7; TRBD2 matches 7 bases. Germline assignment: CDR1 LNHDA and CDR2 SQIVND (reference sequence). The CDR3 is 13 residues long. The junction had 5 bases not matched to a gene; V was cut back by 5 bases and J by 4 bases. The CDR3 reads CASSAWREYEQYF. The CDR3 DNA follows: TGTGCCAGTAGTGCATGGCGGGAGTACGAGCAGTACTTC.

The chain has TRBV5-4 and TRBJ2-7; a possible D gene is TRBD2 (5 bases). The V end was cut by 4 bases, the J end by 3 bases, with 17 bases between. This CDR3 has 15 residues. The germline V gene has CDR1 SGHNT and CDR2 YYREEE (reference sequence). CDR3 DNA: TGTGCCAGCAGCCGGGCCGGAGGAGCTTTCTACGAGCAGTACTTC. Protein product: CASSRAGGAFYEQYF.

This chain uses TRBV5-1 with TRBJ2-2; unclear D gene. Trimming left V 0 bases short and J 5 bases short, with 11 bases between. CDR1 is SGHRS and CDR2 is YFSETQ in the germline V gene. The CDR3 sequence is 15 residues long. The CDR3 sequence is CASSLVQTRTGELFF. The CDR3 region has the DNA TGCGCCAGCAGCTTGGTTCAGACGAGGACCGGGGAGCTGTTTTTT.

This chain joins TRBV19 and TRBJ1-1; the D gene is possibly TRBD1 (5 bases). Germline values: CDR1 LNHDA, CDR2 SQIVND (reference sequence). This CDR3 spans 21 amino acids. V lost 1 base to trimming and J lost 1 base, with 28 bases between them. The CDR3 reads CASSIVATWEVDKGWNTEAFF. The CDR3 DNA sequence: TGTGCCAGTAGTATAGTCGCCACTTGGGAGGTCGATAAGGGGTGGAACACTGAAGCTTTCTTT. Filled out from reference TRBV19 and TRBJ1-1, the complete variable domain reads DGGITQSPKYLFRKEGQNVTLSCEQNLNHDAMYWYRQDPGQGLRLIYYSQIVNDFQKGDIAEGYSVSREKKESFPLTVTSAQKNPTAFYLCASSIVATWEVDKGWNTEAFFGQGTRLTVV.

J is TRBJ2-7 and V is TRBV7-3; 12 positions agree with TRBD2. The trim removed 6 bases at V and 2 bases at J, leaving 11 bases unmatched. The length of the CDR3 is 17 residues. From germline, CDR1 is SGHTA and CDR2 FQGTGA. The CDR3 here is CASRERLAGEGAYEQYF. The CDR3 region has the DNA TGTGCCAGCAGGGAAAGACTAGCGGGAGAAGGGGCCTACGAGCAGTACTTC.

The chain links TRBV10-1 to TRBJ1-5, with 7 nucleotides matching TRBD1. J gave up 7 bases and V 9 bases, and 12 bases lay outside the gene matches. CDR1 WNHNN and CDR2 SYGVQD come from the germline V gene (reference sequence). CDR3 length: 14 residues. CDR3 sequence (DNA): TGCGCCAGGTCGAGGACAGGTGATGGGCAGCCCCAGCATTTT. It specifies CARSRTGDGQPQHF.

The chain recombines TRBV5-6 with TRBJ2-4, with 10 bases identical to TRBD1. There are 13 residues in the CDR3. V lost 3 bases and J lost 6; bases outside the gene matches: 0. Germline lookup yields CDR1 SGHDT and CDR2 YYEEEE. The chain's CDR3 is CASSWTGGNIQYF. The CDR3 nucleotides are TGTGCCAGCAGCTGGACAGGGGGAAACATTCAGTACTTC.

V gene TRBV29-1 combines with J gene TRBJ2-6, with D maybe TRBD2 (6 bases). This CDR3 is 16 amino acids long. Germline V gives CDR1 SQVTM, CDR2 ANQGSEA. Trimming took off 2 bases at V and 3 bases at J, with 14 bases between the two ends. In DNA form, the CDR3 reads TGCAGCGTTGAATCCTACGGGAGTGGTGGGGCCAACGTCCTGACTTTC. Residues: CSVESYGSGGANVLTF.

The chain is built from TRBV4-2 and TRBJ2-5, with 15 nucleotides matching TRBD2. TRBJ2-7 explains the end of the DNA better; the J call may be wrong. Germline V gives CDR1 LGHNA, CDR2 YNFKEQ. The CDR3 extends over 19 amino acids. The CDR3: CASSQDWTSGRADVYEQYF. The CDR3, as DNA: TGTGCCAGCAGCCAAGATTGGACTAGCGGGAGGGCCGACGTCTACGAGCAGTACTTC.

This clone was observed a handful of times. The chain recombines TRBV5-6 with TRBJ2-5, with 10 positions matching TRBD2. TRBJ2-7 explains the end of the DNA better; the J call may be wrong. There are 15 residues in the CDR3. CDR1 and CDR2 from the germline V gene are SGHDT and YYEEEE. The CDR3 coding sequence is TGTGCCAGCAGCGGTAGCGGGGGGTTCTCCTACGAGCAGTACTTC. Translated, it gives CASSGSGGFSYEQYF.

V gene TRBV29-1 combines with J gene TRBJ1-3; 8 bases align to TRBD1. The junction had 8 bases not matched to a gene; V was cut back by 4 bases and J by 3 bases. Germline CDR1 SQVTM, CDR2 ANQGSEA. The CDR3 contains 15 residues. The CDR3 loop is CSVGDRSTLGNTIYF. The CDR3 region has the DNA TGCAGCGTTGGGGACAGGTCGACGCTTGGAAACACCATATATTTT.

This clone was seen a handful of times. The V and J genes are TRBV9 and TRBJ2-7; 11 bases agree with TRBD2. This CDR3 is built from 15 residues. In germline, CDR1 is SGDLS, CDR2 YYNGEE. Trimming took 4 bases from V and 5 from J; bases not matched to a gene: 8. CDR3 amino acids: CASSSTGTSGHEQYF. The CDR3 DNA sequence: TGTGCCAGCAGCTCTACCGGGACTAGCGGCCACGAGCAGTACTTC.

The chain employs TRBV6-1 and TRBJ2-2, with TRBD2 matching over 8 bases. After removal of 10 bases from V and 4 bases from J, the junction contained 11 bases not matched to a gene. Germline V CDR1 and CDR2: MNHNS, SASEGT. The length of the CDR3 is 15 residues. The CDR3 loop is CAIKKSGSGTGELFF. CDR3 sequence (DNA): TGTGCCATCAAAAAGAGCGGGAGTGGCACCGGGGAGCTGTTTTTT.

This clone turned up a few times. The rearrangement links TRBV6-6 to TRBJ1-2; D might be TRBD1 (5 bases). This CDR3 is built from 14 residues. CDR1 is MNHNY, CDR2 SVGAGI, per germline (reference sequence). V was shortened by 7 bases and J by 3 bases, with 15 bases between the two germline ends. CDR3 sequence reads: CASMAGGAYYGYTF. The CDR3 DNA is TGTGCCAGCATGGCAGGCGGGGCGTACTATGGCTACACCTTC.

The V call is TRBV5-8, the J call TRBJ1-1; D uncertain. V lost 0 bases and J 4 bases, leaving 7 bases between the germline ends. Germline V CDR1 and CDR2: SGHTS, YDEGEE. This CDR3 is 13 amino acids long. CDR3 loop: CASSLAVSTEAFF. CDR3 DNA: TGTGCCAGCAGCTTGGCCGTCAGCACTGAAGCTTTCTTT.

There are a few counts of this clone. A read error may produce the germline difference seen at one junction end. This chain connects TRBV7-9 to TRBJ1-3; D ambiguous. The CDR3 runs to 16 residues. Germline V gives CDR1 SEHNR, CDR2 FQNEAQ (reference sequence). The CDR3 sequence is CSSSLATGSSGNTIYF. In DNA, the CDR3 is TGTTCCAGCAGCTTAGCTACCGGGAGCTCTGGAAACACCATATATTTT. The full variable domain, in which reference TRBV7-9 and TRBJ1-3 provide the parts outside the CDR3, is DTGVSQNPRHKITKRGQNVTFRCDPISEHNRLYWYRQTLGQGPEFLTYFQNEAQLEKSRLLSDRFSAERPKGSFSTLEIQRTEQGDSAMYLCSSSLATGSSGNTIYFGEGSWLTVV.